Detailed here is one T cell receptor (beta chain). There are 18 residues in the CDR3. V lost 0 bases and J lost 3; bases outside the gene matches: 10. Germline loops: CDR1 SGDLS, CDR2 YYNGEE. These data originate in a study of blood T cell repertoires in COVID-19. The repertoire was sequenced with immunoSEQ multiplex PCR; TCRdb's copy has only in-frame clones and lacks some. The sample contains roughly 150,000 clones, roughly four fifths of which appear only once. This chain uses TRBV9 with TRBJ2-5; TRBD2 aligns across 11 bases. The receptor was isolated from a woman older than 75 with COVID-19, enrolled during active disease. Sequenced material: peripheral blood. CDR3 residues: CASSVVLLAGALKETQYF. The CDR3 DNA follows: TGTGCCAGCAGCGTAGTCTTACTAGCGGGGGCCTTGAAAGAGACCCAGTACTTC.